These T cell receptor beta chains were read from a single sample in a study of metastatic and nonmetastatic thyroid tumors. TCRdb reassembled clones from the PCR reads with MiXCR. The sample records over 15,000 clones, about a quarter being singletons. The sample was tumor tissue. The receptor source for this set is a female donor with papillary thyroid cancer or a benign thyroid nodule (not recorded which). Some clones in this sample may be carry-over from other donors' samples. CDR3s include the opening cysteine and the closing phenylalanine or tryptophan. D genes are given only for firm matches. A row's size may be missing; if present it is once, few, many or a size class.

abundance: many
d_gene: -
v_gene: TRBV20-1
j_gene: TRBJ2-5
CDR3nt: TGCAGTGCCACGAACCCGGGAACGAGGCAAGAGACCCAGTACTTC
CDR3aa: CSATNPGTRQETQYF

abundance: few
d_gene: -
v_gene: TRBV6-9
j_gene: TRBJ1-3
CDR3nt: TGTGCCAGCAGTTATGGAGATGGGGGGAGCGGTGGAAACACCATATATTTT
CDR3aa: CASSYGDGGSGGNTIYF

abundance: -
d_gene: -
v_gene: TRBV13
j_gene: TRBJ2-1
CDR3nt: TGTGCCAGCAGCTTAGGGACGCCCCTGGACTTTGAGCAGTTCTTC
CDR3aa: CASSLGTPLDFEQFF

abundance: many
d_gene: -
v_gene: TRBV7-9
j_gene: TRBJ2-1
CDR3nt: TGTGCCAGCAGCTTATCTATTGAGCAGTTCTTC
CDR3aa: CASSLSIEQFF

abundance: -
d_gene: -
v_gene: TRBV27
j_gene: TRBJ1-6
CDR3nt: TGTGCCAGCAGTTTATTTGCAGGCAGGGAATCACCCATCCACTTT
CDR3aa: CASSLFAGRESPIHF

abundance: many
d_gene: TRBD1
v_gene: TRBV27
j_gene: TRBJ2-6
CDR3nt: TGTGCCAGCAGTTCCCCCTGGACAGGGGACTCCTCTGGGGCCAACGTCCTGACTTTC
CDR3aa: CASSSPWTGDSSGANVLTF

abundance: -
d_gene: -
v_gene: TRBV28
j_gene: TRBJ2-7
CDR3nt: TGTGCCAGCAGTTTGGAGGGACAGAACGACGAGCAGTACTTC
CDR3aa: CASSLEGQNDEQYF

abundance: medium-sized
d_gene: -
v_gene: TRBV20-1
j_gene: TRBJ1-1
CDR3nt: TGCAGTGCTAGTCGGGCAGCTCGGATGATGATGAACACTGAAGCTTTCTTT
CDR3aa: CSASRAARMMMNTEAFF

abundance: few
d_gene: -
v_gene: TRBV7-2
j_gene: TRBJ2-5
CDR3nt: TGTGCCAGCGGGGGGGGCGCTTCAGAGACCCAGTACTTC
CDR3aa: CASGGGASETQYF

abundance: many
d_gene: TRBD2
v_gene: TRBV27
j_gene: TRBJ2-1
CDR3nt: TGTGCCAGCAGTTTCTCCAGCGGGAGAGGTAATGAGCAGTTCTTC
CDR3aa: CASSFSSGRGNEQFF

abundance: few
d_gene: -
v_gene: TRBV19
j_gene: TRBJ2-7
CDR3nt: TGTGCCAGTAGGCCCACCAGCGGCTCCTACGAGCAGTACTTC
CDR3aa: CASRPTSGSYEQYF

abundance: few
d_gene: TRBD1
v_gene: TRBV19
j_gene: TRBJ1-1
CDR3nt: TGTGCCAGTAGGACAGGGAGGGACACTGAAGCTTTCTTT
CDR3aa: CASRTGRDTEAFF

abundance: few
d_gene: TRBD2
v_gene: TRBV6-2/TRBV6-3
j_gene: TRBJ2-7
CDR3nt: TGTGCCAGCATCTACGGACTAGCGGGAGTGGGTGAGCAGTACTTC
CDR3aa: CASIYGLAGVGEQYF

abundance: many
d_gene: TRBD1
v_gene: TRBV5-1
j_gene: TRBJ2-5
CDR3nt: TGCGCCAGCAGCTGGGGACAGGGGGAAGAGACCCAGTACTTC
CDR3aa: CASSWGQGEETQYF

abundance: -
d_gene: -
v_gene: TRBV19
j_gene: TRBJ2-7
CDR3nt: TGTGCCAGTAGTATGGATTTTTCGGGCCTCGATAACTACGAGCAGTACTTC
CDR3aa: CASSMDFSGLDNYEQYF

abundance: once
d_gene: -
v_gene: TRBV30
j_gene: TRBJ1-5
CDR3nt: TGTGCCTGGAGTGTACGGTTGATGGATCAGCCCCAGCATTTT
CDR3aa: CAWSVRLMDQPQHF

abundance: many
d_gene: TRBD1
v_gene: TRBV29-1
j_gene: TRBJ1-2
CDR3nt: TGCAGCGTTGGGACAGGGGGTAACTATGGCTACACCTTC
CDR3aa: CSVGTGGNYGYTF

abundance: -
d_gene: -
v_gene: TRBV5-1
j_gene: TRBJ1-3
CDR3nt: TGCGCCAGTAGGGAGCAAAGCTCTGGAAACACCATATATTTT
CDR3aa: CASREQSSGNTIYF

abundance: medium-sized
d_gene: -
v_gene: TRBV12-3/TRBV12-4
j_gene: TRBJ1-6
CDR3nt: TGTGCCAGCAGCCATTATAATTCACCCCTCCACTTT
CDR3aa: CASSHYNSPLHF

abundance: medium-sized
d_gene: TRBD1
v_gene: TRBV6-1
j_gene: TRBJ1-2
CDR3nt: TGTGCCAGCAGTTCTGACAGGGCTAACTATGGCTACACCTTC
CDR3aa: CASSSDRANYGYTF

abundance: -
d_gene: TRBD2
v_gene: TRBV18
j_gene: TRBJ2-5
CDR3nt: TGTGTCAGCTCACCACTAGCGGAAAAAGAGACCCAGTGCTTC
CDR3aa: CVSSPLAEKETQCF

abundance: many
d_gene: TRBD2
v_gene: TRBV27
j_gene: TRBJ2-2
CDR3nt: TGTGCCAGCAGTCCGCTAGCGGAGAGGAACACCGGGGAGCTGTTTTTT
CDR3aa: CASSPLAERNTGELFF

abundance: many
d_gene: -
v_gene: TRBV3-1
j_gene: TRBJ1-5
CDR3nt: TGTGCCAGCAGCCTCGGACAACAATATAGCAATCAGCCCCAGCATTTT
CDR3aa: CASSLGQQYSNQPQHF

abundance: many
d_gene: -
v_gene: TRBV20-1
j_gene: TRBJ2-3
CDR3nt: TGCAGTGTATGGGCTAGCGCGAACACAGATACGCAGTATTTT
CDR3aa: CSVWASANTDTQYF

abundance: few
d_gene: -
v_gene: TRBV19
j_gene: TRBJ1-6
CDR3nt: TGTGCCAGTAGTATAGCAGGAGGCAATTCACCCCTCCACTTT
CDR3aa: CASSIAGGNSPLHF

abundance: -
d_gene: TRBD1
v_gene: TRBV30
j_gene: TRBJ1-2
CDR3nt: TGTGCCCGGGACAGGAGGGGCTATGGCTACACCTTC
CDR3aa: CARDRRGYGYTF

abundance: -
d_gene: TRBD2
v_gene: TRBV24-1
j_gene: TRBJ2-1
CDR3nt: TGTGCCACCAGTGATTCGACTAGCGGGCCGCAGTTCTTC
CDR3aa: CATSDSTSGPQFF

abundance: many
d_gene: -
v_gene: TRBV29-1
j_gene: TRBJ2-7
CDR3nt: TGCAGCGTTGAATCAGGCTACGAGCAGTACTTC
CDR3aa: CSVESGYEQYF

abundance: -
d_gene: TRBD2
v_gene: TRBV7-2
j_gene: TRBJ2-7
CDR3nt: TGTGCCAGCAGCTTACCGGGACTAGCTGAGCAGTACTTC
CDR3aa: CASSLPGLAEQYF

abundance: -
d_gene: -
v_gene: TRBV2
j_gene: TRBJ2-1
CDR3nt: TGTGCCAGCAGCGACCTGGGACTTTTCTCCTACAATGAGCAGTTCTTC
CDR3aa: CASSDLGLFSYNEQFF

abundance: few
d_gene: TRBD1
v_gene: TRBV27
j_gene: TRBJ1-1
CDR3nt: TGTGCCAGCAGCGGCCAACAGGGGGCTCCGCCTGAAGCTTTCTTT
CDR3aa: CASSGQQGAPPEAFF

abundance: -
d_gene: TRBD1
v_gene: TRBV19
j_gene: TRBJ1-1
CDR3nt: TGTGCCAGTAGTATTCGGACAGGGGGGATCTACACTGAAGCTTTCTTT
CDR3aa: CASSIRTGGIYTEAFF

abundance: medium-sized
d_gene: -
v_gene: TRBV6-1
j_gene: TRBJ1-5
CDR3nt: TGTGCCAGCAGTTCCACTTCCAGCAACAATCAGCCCCAGCATTTT
CDR3aa: CASSSTSSNNQPQHF

abundance: -
d_gene: -
v_gene: TRBV11-2
j_gene: TRBJ2-1
CDR3nt: TGTGCCAGCAGCCCCGAGGGGGGCGCGCGAAATGAGCAGTTCTTC
CDR3aa: CASSPEGGARNEQFF

abundance: many
d_gene: -
v_gene: TRBV28
j_gene: TRBJ1-5
CDR3nt: TGTGCCAGCAGTTATCGGGGGTTGTTTAATCAGCCCCAGCATTTT
CDR3aa: CASSYRGLFNQPQHF

abundance: -
d_gene: -
v_gene: TRBV20-1
j_gene: TRBJ2-7
CDR3nt: TGCAGTGCTAGATCACTGGATGCCACCTACGAGCAGTACTTC
CDR3aa: CSARSLDATYEQYF

abundance: many
d_gene: -
v_gene: TRBV9
j_gene: TRBJ2-3
CDR3nt: TGTGCCAGCAATCCGGATACGCAGTATTTT
CDR3aa: CASNPDTQYF

abundance: -
d_gene: -
v_gene: TRBV4-3
j_gene: TRBJ2-6
CDR3nt: TGCGCCAGCAGCCAAGATGTGACCTCTGGGGCCAACGTCCTGACTTTC
CDR3aa: CASSQDVTSGANVLTF

abundance: few
d_gene: TRBD2
v_gene: TRBV19
j_gene: TRBJ2-3
CDR3nt: TGTGCCAGTAGTGCAGCGGGAGTCGGCACAGATACGCAGTATTTT
CDR3aa: CASSAAGVGTDTQYF

abundance: -
d_gene: TRBD1
v_gene: TRBV9
j_gene: TRBJ1-2
CDR3nt: TGTGCCAGCAGCCCCGGGACAGGCCAGTACTATGGCTACACCTTC
CDR3aa: CASSPGTGQYYGYTF

abundance: many
d_gene: TRBD2
v_gene: TRBV10-3
j_gene: TRBJ2-3
CDR3nt: TGTGCCAGCGATCGGACTAGCGGGGCAGATACGCAGTATTTT
CDR3aa: CASDRTSGADTQYF

abundance: few
d_gene: -
v_gene: TRBV12-5
j_gene: TRBJ2-7
CDR3nt: TGTGCTAGTGGTTTGGTATTCTTC
CDR3aa: CASGLVFF

abundance: -
d_gene: -
v_gene: TRBV13
j_gene: TRBJ2-3
CDR3nt: TGTGCCAGCAGCTTAGGCTTCGGACAGACAGATACGCAGTATTTT
CDR3aa: CASSLGFGQTDTQYF

abundance: -
d_gene: -
v_gene: TRBV6-2/TRBV6-3
j_gene: TRBJ2-3
CDR3nt: TGTGCCAGCAGTTCGGGCACAGATACGCAGTATTTT
CDR3aa: CASSSGTDTQYF

abundance: -
d_gene: -
v_gene: TRBV4-1
j_gene: TRBJ2-2
CDR3nt: TGCGCCAGCAGCCAATACTATAGTCACGGGGAGCTGTTTTTT
CDR3aa: CASSQYYSHGELFF

abundance: medium-sized
d_gene: TRBD2
v_gene: TRBV20-1
j_gene: TRBJ2-3
CDR3nt: TGCAGTGCTAGTATGAAGCGGGAGAAGGCGTGGAGCACAGATACGCAGTATTTT
CDR3aa: CSASMKREKAWSTDTQYF

abundance: -
d_gene: -
v_gene: TRBV28
j_gene: TRBJ1-6
CDR3nt: TGTGCCAGCAGTGGCGGGACTGGGAATTCACCCCTCCACTTT
CDR3aa: CASSGGTGNSPLHF

abundance: many
d_gene: TRBD2
v_gene: TRBV11-2
j_gene: TRBJ2-2
CDR3nt: TGTGCCAGCAGCTTGACTAGCGGGAGTTCCCACACCGGGGAGCTGTTTTTT
CDR3aa: CASSLTSGSSHTGELFF

abundance: -
d_gene: -
v_gene: TRBV5-6
j_gene: TRBJ2-3
CDR3nt: TGTGCCAGCAGCGCGGGACTCAATACGCAGTATTTT
CDR3aa: CASSAGLNTQYF

abundance: few
d_gene: TRBD2
v_gene: TRBV6-2/TRBV6-3
j_gene: TRBJ2-7
CDR3nt: TGTGCCAGCATCCGCTCGGGGGGGTTTCGCCTCTCCTACGAGCAGTACTTC
CDR3aa: CASIRSGGFRLSYEQYF

abundance: many
d_gene: TRBD2
v_gene: TRBV20-1
j_gene: TRBJ2-7
CDR3nt: TGCAGTGCTGTAGCGGGCCCCTACGAGCAGTACTTC
CDR3aa: CSAVAGPYEQYF